This T cell receptor beta chain was documented in a study of CD8 T cells in ankylosing spondylitis. Study-wide points: Roughly eight highly homologous variants made up a TCR beta motif that seemed to typify ankylosing spondylitis blood.

MiXCR was run by TCRdb on the 5' RACE reads, yielding one entry per CDR3 protein. The sample contains approximately 520,000 distinct CDR3 sequences, approximately 5% of which appear only once. The sample holds many counts of this clonotype. Its specificity is not known. Trimming removed 5 bases from V and 5 bases from J, with 16 bases in between. The CDR3 is made up of 14 amino acids. From germline, CDR1 is MNHNS and CDR2 SASEGT. The sequenced sample was blood, either unsorted or a sorted T cell fraction (not recorded which). The TCR sequence derives from a male donor with ankylosing spondylitis. The chain uses TRBV6-1 and TRBJ2-7, with D tentatively TRBD2 (7 bases). The CDR3 sequence: CASSQRDTDDEQYF. DNA for the CDR3: TGTGCCAGCAGTCAGCGGGACACGGATGACGAGCAGTACTTC.